This TCR beta chain is from a study of early T cells in non-severe SARS-CoV-2 infection. Germline CDR1 SEHNR, CDR2 FQNEAQ (reference sequence). Trimming left V 2 bases short and J 5 bases short, with 6 bases between. The CDR3 covers 12 residues. Molecules of cDNA were individually given unique molecular identifiers that were attached to them. TCRdb processed the 5' RACE reads anew with MiXCR; each CDR3 protein has one entry. The top ten clones hold less than 25% of a sample with 35,000 to 45,000 distinct CDR3 sequences, about 6.5% of them seen once. This TCR was sampled from an adult who was a healthcare worker with PCR-confirmed SARS-CoV-2 infection or an uninfected control (not recorded which). The chain carries TRBV7-9 and TRBJ2-5, with a weak D call TRBD2 (5 bases). This sample comprised whole blood, obtained at baseline. The chain's CDR3 is CASSLIAETQYF. CDR3 nucleotides: TGTGCCAGCAGCTTAATAGCGGAGACCCAGTACTTC.